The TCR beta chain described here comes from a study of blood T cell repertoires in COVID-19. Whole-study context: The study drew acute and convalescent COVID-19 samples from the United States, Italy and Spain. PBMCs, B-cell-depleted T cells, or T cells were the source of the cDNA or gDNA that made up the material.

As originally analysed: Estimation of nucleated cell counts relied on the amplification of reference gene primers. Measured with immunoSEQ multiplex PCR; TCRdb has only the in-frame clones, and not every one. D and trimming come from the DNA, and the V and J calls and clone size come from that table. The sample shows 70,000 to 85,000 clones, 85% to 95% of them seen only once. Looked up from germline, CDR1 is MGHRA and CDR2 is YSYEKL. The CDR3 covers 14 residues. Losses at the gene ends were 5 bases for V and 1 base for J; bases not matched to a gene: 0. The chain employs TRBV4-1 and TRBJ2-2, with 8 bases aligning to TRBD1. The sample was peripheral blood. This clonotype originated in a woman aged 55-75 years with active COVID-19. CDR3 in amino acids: CASSDRGNTGELFF. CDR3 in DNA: TGCGCCAGCAGCGACAGGGGGAACACCGGGGAGCTGTTTTTT.